A selection of T cell receptor beta chains follows, all from one sample in a study of shared clonotypes between healthy human individuals. Data came from immunoSEQ multiplex PCR; TCRdb stores just in-frame clones and leaves some out. Of 650,000 to 800,000 clones in the sample, 92% were seen once. Specimen: naive CD8+ T cells sorted from blood. The receptors originated from a young man in good health. Each CDR3 is given with its conserved first and last residue. The D gene is left open where the match is weak. Not every row has a clone size; where given, it reads once, few, many or a size class.

clone size | J gene | D gene | V gene | CDR3 DNA | CDR3 protein
. | TRBJ2-5 | TRBD2 | TRBV4-1 | TGCGCCAGCAGCCAAGTTCCGGGGGAGGTAGCGGGACAAGAGACCCAGTACTTC | CASSQVPGEVAGQETQYF
. | TRBJ2-7 | TRBD1 | TRBV5-4 | TGTGCCAGCAGCACGCCGGGACAGGGGGAGTACGAGCAGTACTTC | CASSTPGQGEYEQYF
. | TRBJ2-5 | . | TRBV13 | TGTGCCAGCAGCTTTCCTCAAGGCCAAGAGACCCAGTACTTC | CASSFPQGQETQYF
. | TRBJ2-7 | . | TRBV27 | TGTGCCAGCAGTTTAGGAAAAAGCGCCTACGAGCAGTACTTC | CASSLGKSAYEQYF
once | TRBJ2-5 | . | TRBV9 | TGTGCCAGCAGCGTAGAGGGAGAGACCCAGTACTTC | CASSVEGETQYF
. | TRBJ1-2 | . | TRBV15 | TGTGCCACCAGCAGAGATGATGAAGGCAACTATGGCTACACCTTC | CATSRDDEGNYGYTF
. | TRBJ2-2 | TRBD2 | TRBV11-2 | TGTGCCAGCAGCTTCGCGGGAGGAACCGGGGAGCTGTTTTTT | CASSFAGGTGELFF
. | TRBJ2-1 | . | TRBV27 | TGTGCCAGCAGTTTATATACAACTAGGGTTTTCGGTGAGCAGTTCTTC | CASSLYTTRVFGEQFF
. | TRBJ1-1 | . | TRBV7-8 | TGTGCCAGCAGCTCCCGGGACACGGGCACTGAAGCTTTCTTT | CASSSRDTGTEAFF
. | TRBJ2-5 | TRBD2 | TRBV4-3 | TGCGCCAGCAGCCTGGCCCTAGCGGGAGACGGAGAGACCCAGTACTTC | CASSLALAGDGETQYF
. | TRBJ2-7 | TRBD2 | TRBV27 | TGTGCCAGCAGTTTATCTACGGGGGGTTCCTACGAGCAGTACTTC | CASSLSTGGSYEQYF
. | TRBJ2-1 | TRBD1 | TRBV5-1 | TGCGCCAGCAGCCCTGCGGGACAGGGGTTTAGAAATGAGCAGTTCTTC | CASSPAGQGFRNEQFF
. | TRBJ2-4 | TRBD1 | TRBV11-2 | TGTGCCAGCAGCGAGACGGACAGGGGCCTAGCCAAAAACATTCAGTACTTC | CASSETDRGLAKNIQYF
. | TRBJ2-4 | TRBD2 | TRBV14 | TGTGCCAGCAGCCAGGGACTAGCGATACAAGCCAAAAACATTCAGTACTTC | CASSQGLAIQAKNIQYF
. | TRBJ1-1 | . | TRBV10-3 | TGTGCCATCAGTGAGTCGTCCCCCAACACTGAAGCTTTCTTT | CAISESSPNTEAFF
once | TRBJ2-1 | . | TRBV14 | TGTGCCAGCAGCCAAGAACCGGGACGGGCATACAATGAGCAGTTCTTC | CASSQEPGRAYNEQFF
. | TRBJ2-2 | . | TRBV5-1 | TGCGCCAGCACCCAGGGTGACAGCACCGGGGAGCTGTTTTTT | CASTQGDSTGELFF
once | TRBJ2-7 | TRBD2 | TRBV19 | TGTGCCAGTAGTGGAACTAGCGGACCCTTTGAGCAGTACTTC | CASSGTSGPFEQYF
once | TRBJ2-6 | . | TRBV9 | TGTGCCAGCAGCCTCCCCCGGGAAGAAATCTCTGGGGCCAACGTCCTGACTTTC | CASSLPREEISGANVLTF
many | TRBJ1-1 | . | TRBV1 | TGCACCAGCAGCAGGACAGGCGACACTGAAGCTTTCTTT | CTSSRTGDTEAFF
. | TRBJ2-1 | . | TRBV7-9 | TGTGCCAGCAGCCCCTACAGAGTGCCAGACAATGAGCAGTTCTTC | CASSPYRVPDNEQFF
. | TRBJ2-3 | . | TRBV27 | TGTGCCAGCAGTTTATCGGGCTCTTATACGCAGTATTTT | CASSLSGSYTQYF
. | TRBJ2-7 | TRBD1 | TRBV5-1 | TGCGCCAGCACCGGGACAGGGCCTGACGAGCAGTACTTC | CASTGTGPDEQYF
. | TRBJ2-1 | TRBD2 | TRBV7-3 | TGTGCCAGCAGCCCCCCGGGACTAGCGGGAGGGCCGCACAATGAGCAGTTCTTC | CASSPPGLAGGPHNEQFF
. | TRBJ1-5 | . | TRBV28 | TGTGCCAGCAGTTTGAGGGCAGGGGAGCATCAGCCCCAGCATTTT | CASSLRAGEHQPQHF
. | TRBJ2-5 | . | TRBV2 | TGTGCCAGCAGTGAAGGATCTAGGGCAGCGTACCAAGAGACCCAGTACTTC | CASSEGSRAAYQETQYF
. | TRBJ2-3 | . | TRBV25-1 | TGTGCCAGCAGTGAACTACAGGCAACAGATACGCAGTATTTT | CASSELQATDTQYF
. | TRBJ2-5 | TRBD1 | TRBV5-1 | TGCGCCAGCAGCATTGACAGGGGTCGAGAGACCCAGTACTTC | CASSIDRGRETQYF
once | TRBJ2-5 | TRBD1 | TRBV28 | TGTGCCAGCAGCCCCACAGGGGGAGAGACCCAGTACTTC | CASSPTGGETQYF
. | TRBJ2-5 | . | TRBV5-5 | TGTGCCAGCAGCCTGGACCTGTCGGCGGCCCAGTACTTC | CASSLDLSAAQYF
. | TRBJ2-5 | . | TRBV2 | TGTGCCAGCAGTGAAAACAGGGCCCAAGAGACCCAGTACTTC | CASSENRAQETQYF
. | TRBJ2-7 | . | TRBV4-1 | TGCGCCAGCAGCCAATTGGTCGGGGACTACGAGCAGTACTTC | CASSQLVGDYEQYF
. | TRBJ2-7 | . | TRBV4-1 | TGCGCCAGCAGCCAAGAGTCTAGCGACTCCTACGAGCAGTACTTC | CASSQESSDSYEQYF
. | TRBJ2-1 | . | TRBV4-1 | TGCGCCAGCCGCACTGGATCGGGTGAGCAGTTCTTC | CASRTGSGEQFF
. | TRBJ2-7 | TRBD2 | TRBV7-7 | TGTGCCAGCAGCTTCGGAGCGGGAGGGTCCTACGAGCAGTACTTC | CASSFGAGGSYEQYF
. | TRBJ2-7 | TRBD2 | TRBV7-2 | TGTGCCAGCAGCTTAGGGCGGGAGGGCTACGAGCAGTACTTC | CASSLGREGYEQYF
. | TRBJ2-7 | TRBD2 | TRBV7-6 | TGTGCCAGCAGCTTAAAAGGGACTAGCCACTACGAGCAGTACTTC | CASSLKGTSHYEQYF
once | TRBJ2-7 | . | TRBV6-5 | TGTGCCAGCAGTTCCCCGGGACTTGGCTACGAGCAGTACTTC | CASSSPGLGYEQYF
. | TRBJ1-4 | . | TRBV9 | TGTGCCAGCAGCGTAGACGGGACGGAGAATGAAAAACTGTTTTTT | CASSVDGTENEKLFF
once | TRBJ2-7 | . | TRBV30 | TGTGCCTGGAGCATGGACAGTTTAACGGACGAGCAGTACTTC | CAWSMDSLTDEQYF
. | TRBJ1-2 | . | TRBV7-2 | TGTGCCAGCAGCTTCTACGGGCCCCTCGATTATGGCTACACCTTC | CASSFYGPLDYGYTF